This T cell receptor beta chain was sequenced for a study of CD8 T cells in Susac syndrome. Germline V gene lookup returns CDR1 SEHNR and CDR2 FQNEAQ (reference sequence). The length of the CDR3 is 12 residues. Trimming removed 7 bases from V and 6 bases from J, with 10 bases in between. RNA in amounts of roughly 0.5 to 1 ug was reverse transcribed with random hexamers. Each CDR3 protein is one row after TCRdb ran MiXCR on the immunoSEQ multiplex PCR reads. Of about 120,000 distinct CDR3 sequences listed, roughly 91% are singletons. Controls matched for age and sex were healthy donors. Input material: CD4+ T cells from PBMCs. The clonotype was recovered from a human donor in good health. The V and J genes are TRBV7-9 and TRBJ2-1, with D uncertain. Written as DNA, the CDR3 is TGTGCCAGCATAGGAGCGCCCAATGAGCAGTTCTTC. This sequence encodes CASIGAPNEQFF.